Here is one TCR beta chain with its context. Its antigen is currently unknown. One junction end disagrees with the germline gene, perhaps due to a read error. Generated by immunoSEQ multiplex PCR, the TCRdb table keeps only in-frame clones and is missing some. The sample lists some 83,000 clones; roughly 90% were seen once. The data are from a study of OX40 agonist ivuxolimab in advanced cancers. Study as a whole: Patients with prior anti-PD-1, anti-PD-L1 or anti-CTLA-4 therapy were eligible; about 41% had some. Partial responses, seen in three patients, involved one hepatocellular carcinoma and two cutaneous melanomas.

Regarding the study as a whole: Expansion of clones was among the lowest in partial responders at 0.1-3.0 mg/kg. There were, on average, more expanded clones in CD8+ T cells than in CD4+.

The CDR3 runs 17 residues. This TCR derives from an adult with an advanced solid tumor such as melanoma, head and neck, liver or kidney cancer. The gene calls are TRBV23-1 and TRBJ2-6; possibly TRBD1 for D (5 bases). TRBV23-1 is classed as an ORF, of uncertain function. The input for sequencing was CD4+ or CD8+ T cells sorted from blood, taken in a trial of the OX40 agonist ivuxolimab. This CDR3 reads CASTQKQGRAGANVLTF. The CDR3 region has the DNA TGCGCCAGCACTCAAAAGCAGGGTCGGGCCGGGGCCAACGTCCTGACTTTC.